A selection of T cell receptor beta chains follows, all from one sample in a study of control samples from healthy donors and cancer patients. The data were produced by immunoSEQ multiplex PCR, yet TCRdb's version contains in-frame clones alone and is incomplete. The data contain 75,000 to 95,000 clones, roughly 91% of them singletons. Sequencing used PBMCs. The receptors were gathered from a woman aged 45-65 years with colorectal cancer. Each CDR3 is given with its conserved first and last residue. A D gene is named only where the DNA matches it firmly. Size values are once, few and many counts, or a class for expanded clones, and some rows have none.

v_gene	j_gene	d_gene	abundance	CDR3nt	CDR3aa
TRBV5-1	TRBJ1-6	TRBD1	-	TGCGCCAGCAGCCCCGGGACAGGGTCCTCACCCCTCCACTTT	CASSPGTGSSPLHF
TRBV7-2	TRBJ1-2	-	-	TGTGCCAGCAGCTTCAGGGTTGAGGGCTACACCTTC	CASSFRVEGYTF
TRBV2	TRBJ1-1	TRBD1	-	TGTGCCAGCAGTCAGGACAGGGTAGGCACTGAAGCTTTCTTT	CASSQDRVGTEAFF
TRBV21-1	TRBJ1-2	-	few	TGTGCCAGCAGCATTCCTGGAAGGGACGGCCCTATTTATGGCTACACCTTC	CASSIPGRDGPIYGYTF
TRBV28	TRBJ1-2	-	-	TGTGCCAGCAGTACCTCACATGGGGCCAACTATGGCTACACCTTC	CASSTSHGANYGYTF
TRBV19	TRBJ2-1	TRBD2	few	TGTGCCAGTAGGGAACTAGCGGGGGCCGGCAATGAGCAGTTCTTC	CASRELAGAGNEQFF
TRBV12-3/TRBV12-4	TRBJ1-1	-	-	TGTGCCGAGACCGCGAACACTGAAGCTTTCTTT	CAETANTEAFF
TRBV6-5	TRBJ2-5	-	-	TGTGCCAGCAGCCCCGGACGACAAGAGACCCAGTACTTC	CASSPGRQETQYF
TRBV10-2	TRBJ2-3	-	few	TGCGCCAGCAGTGAGTACCGCAGTTACAGCACAGATACGCAGTATTTT	CASSEYRSYSTDTQYF
TRBV28	TRBJ1-2	-	many	TGTGCCAGCAGTTTTTATGGGGATAACTATGGCTACACCTTC	CASSFYGDNYGYTF
TRBV18	TRBJ2-1	TRBD1	-	TGTGCCAGCTCTCAACAGGGGAACGGTGAGCAGTTCTTC	CASSQQGNGEQFF
TRBV7-9	TRBJ1-5	-	-	TGTGCCAGCAGCCACATTCGGGGCGGAATCAATCAGCCCCAGCATTTT	CASSHIRGGINQPQHF
TRBV18	TRBJ1-6	TRBD1	-	TGTGCCAGCTCAGCCCCGGGACAGGGGAATTCACCCCTCCACTTT	CASSAPGQGNSPLHF
TRBV19	TRBJ2-1	TRBD2	-	TGTGCCAGTAGTACCCCTAGCGGGGGTACACGGGAGCAGTTCTTC	CASSTPSGGTREQFF
TRBV19	TRBJ2-2	-	-	TGTGCCAGTAGTAACCCGGCCGGGGAGCTGTTTTTT	CASSNPAGELFF
TRBV25-1	TRBJ1-4	-	-	TGTGCCAGCAGTTCAAGCGAGGGCCGGAATGAAAAACTGTTTTTT	CASSSSEGRNEKLFF
TRBV5-1	TRBJ2-4	-	once	TGCGCCAGCAGTTTCAAGGGAGGGGGAGCCAAAAACATTCAGTACTTC	CASSFKGGGAKNIQYF
TRBV6-5	TRBJ1-2	-	-	TGTGCCAGCAGTTACGATCGGGGGGGCGCGTATGGCTACACCTTC	CASSYDRGGAYGYTF
TRBV7-8	TRBJ1-5	TRBD1	few	TGTGCCAGCAGCTTAGAGATCAGGGGGGGCAATCAGCCCCAGCATTTT	CASSLEIRGGNQPQHF
TRBV3-1/TRBV3-2	TRBJ1-2	-	-	TGTGCCAGCAGCCATGGACTCGGCTACACCTTC	CASSHGLGYTF
TRBV28	TRBJ1-4	-	few	TGTGCCAGCAGGTCGCCCCAGAATGAAAAACTGTTTTTT	CASRSPQNEKLFF
TRBV4-3	TRBJ2-1	TRBD2	-	TGCGCCAGCAGCCGACCTAAAAGCGGGGAAAGCGTCAATGAGCAGTTCTTC	CASSRPKSGESVNEQFF
TRBV7-2	TRBJ1-4	TRBD1	-	TGTGCCAGCAGCTCTCGAGGGACAGGGTCAACTAATGAAAAACTGTTTTTT	CASSSRGTGSTNEKLFF
TRBV4-3	TRBJ1-6	-	-	TGCGCCAGCAGCCAAGACTGGGGCCCGAATTCACCCCTCCACTTT	CASSQDWGPNSPLHF
TRBV4-3	TRBJ1-6	-	-	TGCGCCAGCAGCCAAGATGGTCTCGTCCGGGATTCACCCCTCCACTTT	CASSQDGLVRDSPLHF
TRBV5-1	TRBJ1-1	TRBD1	-	TGCGCCACCGGGACAGGAGACGGTGAAGCTTTCTTT	CATGTGDGEAFF
TRBV5-1	TRBJ1-1	-	-	TGCGCCAGCAGCCCGTCGGGTACGAACACTGAAGCTTTCTTT	CASSPSGTNTEAFF
TRBV10-3	TRBJ1-6	-	-	TGTGCCATCAGTGAGTCGATGGGCCAGAATTCACCCCTCCACTTT	CAISESMGQNSPLHF
TRBV30	TRBJ1-6	-	-	TGTGCCTGGAGTGTACTTGATGCCTACTCCTATAATTCACCCCTCCACTTT	CAWSVLDAYSYNSPLHF
TRBV30	TRBJ1-6	-	-	TGTGCCTGGAGTGTGAGGTGGCCTTCACCCCTCCACTTT	CAWSVRWPSPLHF
TRBV10-3	TRBJ2-1	TRBD2	once	TGTGCCATCAACGGGCGGGGGGCGAGTAATGAGCAGTTCTTC	CAINGRGASNEQFF
TRBV27	TRBJ2-1	-	-	TGTGCCAGCAGTCTGCAGGGGAAGTACAATGAGCAGTTCTTC	CASSLQGKYNEQFF
TRBV6-2/TRBV6-3	TRBJ2-2	TRBD2	-	TGTGCCAGCAGTCGGGGACTAGCGGGGTACGGGGAGCTGTTTTTT	CASSRGLAGYGELFF
TRBV5-8	TRBJ2-6	-	-	TGTGCCAGCAGCGTCGTCAGATTCTCTGGGGCCAACGTCCTGACTTTC	CASSVVRFSGANVLTF
TRBV5-6	TRBJ1-1	TRBD1	-	TGTGCCAGCAGCTGGGACAGGGGTGAAGCTTTCTTT	CASSWDRGEAFF
TRBV6-2/TRBV6-3	TRBJ1-1	TRBD1	-	TGTGCCAGCAGTCACCCTTTTCTGGACAGGGGGCGCGCGGCTTTCTTT	CASSHPFLDRGRAAFF
TRBV10-3	TRBJ1-6	TRBD1	-	TGTGCCATCAGGGACGTGACAGGGGGTTCACCCCTCCACTTT	CAIRDVTGGSPLHF
TRBV12-3/TRBV12-4	TRBJ1-2	-	-	TGTGCCAGCAGTTTAGAGGGGGTGGCTGGCTACACCTTC	CASSLEGVAGYTF
TRBV5-1	TRBJ2-5	TRBD2	once	TGCGCCAGCAGCCCCGGGGGGTCTCAAGAGACCCAGTACTTC	CASSPGGSQETQYF
TRBV18	TRBJ1-2	TRBD1	-	TGTGCCAGCTCACCCCTCCGGGACAGCGATGGCTACACCTTC	CASSPLRDSDGYTF
TRBV28	TRBJ1-2	-	-	TGTGCCAGCCTCCCCTCCGGGGGGCTATATGGCTACACCTTC	CASLPSGGLYGYTF
TRBV6-5	TRBJ1-1	-	-	TGTGCCAGCGGGGCAAACACTGAAGCTTTCTTT	CASGANTEAFF
TRBV15	TRBJ1-2	-	-	TGTGCCACCAGCAGAGAGTGGCCAACCGGTGGCTATGGCTACACCTTC	CATSREWPTGGYGYTF
TRBV5-1	TRBJ2-2	-	-	TGCGCCAGCAGCGAGCTAGACGGGGAGCTGTTTTTT	CASSELDGELFF
TRBV7-3	TRBJ1-1	-	-	TGTGCCAGCAGCTTAGCCCCGGCAACGAACACTGAAGCTTTCTTT	CASSLAPATNTEAFF
TRBV2	TRBJ2-2	TRBD1	-	TGTGCCACCCTAGGACAGGGCGAGGCCGGGGAGCTGTTTTTT	CATLGQGEAGELFF
TRBV27	TRBJ1-4	-	-	TGTGCCAGCAGTTTCGGTGAAAAACTGTTTTTT	CASSFGEKLFF
TRBV11-3	TRBJ1-2	-	-	TGTGCCAGCAGCCCTTGGACGGAGAACTATGGCTACACCTTC	CASSPWTENYGYTF
TRBV7-9	TRBJ1-2	-	-	TGTGCCAGCAGCTTAGAACAGCGTAACTATGGCTACACCTTC	CASSLEQRNYGYTF
TRBV12-5	TRBJ1-1	TRBD1	-	TGTGCTAGTGGTTACGGACAGGGACCGAACACTGAAGCTTTCTTT	CASGYGQGPNTEAFF
TRBV10-3	TRBJ2-6	-	-	TGTGCCACCGCCTCGGTTACCACTTCTGGGGCCAACGTCCTGACTTTC	CATASVTTSGANVLTF
TRBV12-3/TRBV12-4	TRBJ1-2	-	few	TGTGCCAGCAGTTTGGGGCAGGACTATGGCTACACCTTC	CASSLGQDYGYTF
TRBV6-5	TRBJ1-5	-	once	TGTGCCAGCAGCGGACAGAACAATCAGCCCCAGCATTTT	CASSGQNNQPQHF
TRBV7-2	TRBJ1-1	TRBD1	-	TGTGCCAGCAGCCCCCCGGGACAGTTCAACACTGAAGCTTTCTTT	CASSPPGQFNTEAFF